The sequence of this T cell receptor beta chain was determined in a study of blood T cell repertoires in COVID-19. In the study's own analysis: For nucleated cells, counts were estimated from reference gene primer amplification. Some clones are missing from TCRdb's copy, which holds only in-frame ones; the method was immunoSEQ multiplex PCR. The D gene and trimming were derived from the DNA, and the V and J assignments and clone size from that table. Of approximately 250,000 clones listed, more than 75% were seen once; the top ten hold about 5%. V dropped 0 bases and J dropped 4 bases, with 7 bases sitting between them. This CDR3 contains 14 residues. Germline CDR1 reads SGHRS; CDR2 reads YFSETQ.

This receptor was identified in a woman in her sixties or seventies with COVID-19, enrolled during active disease. The rearrangement uses TRBV5-1 and TRBJ2-2; D ambiguous. Sequencing was performed on peripheral blood. The CDR3 DNA reads TGCGCCAGCAGCTTGGCTGCGTCCACCGGGGAGCTGTTTTTT. Translating it yields CASSLAASTGELFF.